The 28 T cell receptor beta chains reported below all come from one sample, sequenced in a study of CD8 T cells in Susac syndrome. Random hexamers served to reverse transcribe roughly 0.5 to 1 ug RNA. In TCRdb, the immunoSEQ multiplex PCR reads were re-called with MiXCR into one record per CDR3 protein. Here the sample spans 150,000 to 200,000 distinct CDR3 sequences, less than 95% being singletons. The sequencing sample was made of CD4+ T cells from PBMCs. These receptors all come from a human donor in good health.

V gene TRBV7-2 combines with J gene TRBJ1-1; D unresolved. CDR3 length: 13 residues. The ends were cut back, 4 bases at V and 7 bases at J, with 13 bases in the middle. Per germline, CDR1 SGHTA and CDR2 FQGNSA. This chain's CDR3 is CASSSAGGSEAFF. CDR3 in DNA: TGTGCCAGCAGCTCAGCGGGAGGGAGTGAAGCTTTCTTT.

V and J are TRBV20-1 and TRBJ2-7; D is ambiguous. V was cut by 4 bases and J by 5 bases, with 18 bases left in between. There are 14 residues in the CDR3. Per the germline V gene, CDR1 is DFQATT and CDR2 is SNEGSKA (reference sequence). CDR3 nucleotide sequence: TGCAGTGCTACCTCCCTCGTTGTAAGCCACGAGCAGTACTTC. Its translation is CSATSLVVSHEQYF.

The J gene is TRBJ2-5, the V gene TRBV7-2; D is perhaps TRBD2 (6 bases). Germline values: CDR1 SGHTA, CDR2 FQGNSA. The CDR3 contains 13 residues. The germline V and J ends were trimmed by 5 bases and 5 bases, with 12 bases remaining between them. CDR3 sequence: CASSRRRAETQYF. CDR3 nucleotides: TGTGCCAGCAGCCGTAGGAGGGCGGAGACCCAGTACTTC. The full variable domain, its missing parts supplied by reference TRBV7-2 and TRBJ2-5, is GAGVSQSPSNKVTEKGKDVELRCDPISGHTALYWYRQSLGQGLEFLIYFQGNSAPDKSGLPSDRFSAERTGGSVSTLTIQRTQQEDSAVYLCASSRRRAETQYFGPGTRLLVL.

The gene calls are TRBV4-3 and TRBJ2-1; unclear D gene. The CDR3 has 13 residues. CDR1 is LGHNA and CDR2 is YSLEER in the germline V gene. Between the trimmed V and J ends, which lost 0 bases and 8 bases, there was a span of 8 bases. CDR3 in amino acids: CASSQDLLDEQFF. The CDR3 DNA reads as TGCGCCAGCAGCCAAGATCTACTCGATGAGCAGTTCTTC.

In its sample, this clonotype was seen a few times. This chain uses TRBV19 with TRBJ2-6; D not certain. CDR1 is LNHDA and CDR2 is SQIVND in the germline V gene (reference sequence). Trimming took 5 bases from V and 0 from J, leaving 8 bases between them. The CDR3 loop spans 15 amino acids. The CDR3 loop reads CASSPQRSGANVLTF. CDR3 DNA: TGTGCCAGTAGTCCTCAGCGCTCTGGGGCCAACGTCCTGACTTTC.

The chain recombines TRBV5-1 with TRBJ2-7; the D gene is possibly TRBD2 (5 bases). Per the germline V gene, CDR1 is SGHRS and CDR2 is YFSETQ. V was cut by 3 bases and J by 2 bases, with 12 bases left in between. The CDR3 consists of 14 residues. DNA for the CDR3: TGCGCCAGCAGCTCAGCGGTAGGAGCCTACGAGCAGTACTTC. It translates to CASSSAVGAYEQYF.

This rearrangement joins TRBV28 to TRBJ2-1; TRBD2 agrees at 7 bases. The CDR3 runs to 16 residues. After removal of 6 bases from V and 8 bases from J, the junction contained 16 bases not matched to a gene. CDR1 is MDHEN, CDR2 SYDVKM, per germline. The CDR3 DNA is TGTGCCAGCAGCTCCCCGGGCGGGAGCCAGCGCGATGAGCAGTTCTTC. Residues: CASSSPGGSQRDEQFF.

CDR3 in amino acids: CSVSAWGSYEQYF. The CDR3 coding sequence is TGCAGCGTATCCGCGTGGGGCTCCTACGAGCAGTACTTC. The rearrangement uses TRBV29-1 and TRBJ2-7; D is uncertain. V lost 6 bases to trimming and J lost 0 bases, with 12 bases between them. The CDR3 spans 13 residues. Germline V gene data show CDR1 as SQVTM and CDR2 as ANQGSEA.

This clonotype was counted once. This chain joins TRBV18 and TRBJ1-1, with 7 bases aligning to TRBD1. Germline assignment: CDR1 KGHSH and CDR2 LQKENI. This CDR3 is 16 amino acids long. Losses at the gene ends were 3 bases for V and 2 bases for J; bases not matched to a gene: 9. Here the CDR3 reads CASSPLRDSLNTEAFF. Written as DNA, the CDR3 is TGTGCCAGCTCACCTCTCCGGGACAGTCTAAACACTGAAGCTTTCTTT. Looking up the rest from reference TRBV18 and TRBJ1-1 gives the full variable domain: NAGVMQNPRHLVRRRGQEARLRCSPMKGHSHVYWYRQLPEEGLKFMVYLQKENIIDESGMPKERFSAEFPKEGPSILRIQQVVRGDSAAYFCASSPLRDSLNTEAFFGQGTRLTVV.

This clonotype was detected once. CDR3 coding DNA: TGTGCCAGCAGCTTTGGACAGATTGCCTACGAGCAGTACTTC. Protein product: CASSFGQIAYEQYF. This chain connects TRBV11-2 to TRBJ2-7; D may be TRBD1 (6 bases). Per the germline V gene, CDR1 is SGHAT and CDR2 is FQNNGV. Deletions cut 3 bases from V and 2 bases from J, with 11 bases between. The CDR3 totals 14 residues.

The chain couples TRBV20-1 to TRBJ2-3, with D unclear. Trimming left V 6 bases short and J 2 bases short, with 6 bases between. This CDR3 is 11 amino acids long. Germline lookup yields CDR1 DFQATT and CDR2 SNEGSKA (reference sequence). This chain's CDR3 is CSAAHTDTQYF. The CDR3 DNA reads as TGCAGTGCAGCTCACACAGATACGCAGTATTTT.

The chain carries TRBV20-1 and TRBJ2-5, with 8 bases lining up with TRBD1. The CDR3 covers 12 residues. Per the germline V gene, CDR1 is DFQATT and CDR2 is SNEGSKA (reference sequence). Trimming took 8 bases from V and 4 from J; bases not matched to a gene: 6. CDR3 protein: CSPQGARETQYF. The CDR3 coding sequence is TGCAGTCCCCAGGGGGCGCGAGAGACCCAGTACTTC.

The chain has TRBV13 and TRBJ2-5, with unresolved D. The CDR3 loop spans 12 amino acids. CDR1 is PRHDT and CDR2 is FYEKMQ in the germline V gene (reference sequence). Trimming shortened V by 0 bases and J by 4 bases, and 3 bases separated the two germline ends. The CDR3 protein is CASSLGIETQYF. In DNA form, the CDR3 reads TGTGCCAGCAGCTTAGGTATAGAGACCCAGTACTTC.

The rearrangement joins TRBV28 to TRBJ1-5, with 11 bases aligning to TRBD1. The length of the CDR3 is 16 residues. J gave up 6 bases and V 4 bases, and 8 bases lay outside the gene matches. The germline CDR1 and CDR2 sequences are MDHEN and SYDVKM. The CDR3 sequence is CASSSWTGGLAQPQHF. CDR3 nucleotides: TGTGCCAGCAGTTCGTGGACAGGGGGCCTGGCTCAGCCCCAGCATTTT.

The chain carries TRBV4-3 and TRBJ1-1; tentatively, D is TRBD1 (5 bases). The CDR3 covers 17 residues. V lost 4 bases and J lost 1, with 19 bases in between. The V gene's germline CDR1 is LGHNA and CDR2 YSLEER. Written as DNA, the CDR3 is TGCGCCAGCAGCCGGTCTTCTCCGGGACTGGCGAACACTGAAGCTTTCTTT. This encodes CASSRSSPGLANTEAFF.

The chain is built from TRBV29-1 and TRBJ2-3; 8 bases line up with TRBD2. V was pared by 5 bases and J by 3 bases, with 4 bases of the junction left unmatched. The CDR3 is 13 amino acids. CDR1 and CDR2 (germline): SQVTM, ANQGSEA. CDR3 sequence reads: CSVMGLVTDTQYF. For the CDR3, the DNA is TGCAGCGTTATGGGACTAGTGACAGATACGCAGTATTTT.

The chain couples TRBV9 to TRBJ1-1; D gene uncertain. This CDR3 is 14 amino acids long. Germline V gene sequence: CDR1 SGDLS, CDR2 YYNGEE. Trimming removed 6 bases from V and 0 bases from J, with 12 bases in between. The CDR3 here is CASNPAGMNTEAFF. As DNA, the CDR3 is TGTGCCAGCAATCCTGCAGGAATGAACACTGAAGCTTTCTTT.

This clonotype was seen once. The chain is built from TRBV7-9 and TRBJ2-1; D call uncertain. V was pared by 5 bases and J by 4 bases, with 15 bases between. The CDR3 spans 15 residues. From germline, CDR1 is SEHNR and CDR2 FQNEAQ (reference sequence). In DNA form, the CDR3 reads TGTGCCAGCAGCCCGGCCCGGACGCTGTACAATGAGCAGTTCTTC. It specifies CASSPARTLYNEQFF.

The V and J genes are TRBV7-8 and TRBJ1-1; no firm D call. Germline-derived CDR1 and CDR2 are SGHVS and FQNEAQ. The CDR3 covers 14 residues. V lost 5 bases, J lost 1 base, and 11 bases lay in between. The CDR3 loop is CASSRMTQNTEAFF. The CDR3 DNA sequence: TGTGCCAGCAGCCGGATGACCCAGAACACTGAAGCTTTCTTT.

The genes are TRBV4-3 and TRBJ2-7, with a weak D call TRBD1 (6 bases). The V gene's germline CDR1 is LGHNA and CDR2 YSLEER. V lost 1 base and J 1 base, leaving 11 bases between the germline ends. The CDR3 is made up of 15 amino acids. The DNA for the CDR3 is TGCGCCAGCAGCCAAGCACAGGGTAGGTCCTACGAGCAGTACTTC. Translated, it gives CASSQAQGRSYEQYF.

The genes are TRBV29-1 and TRBJ2-2; weak D call: TRBD2 (5 bases). V lost 6 bases to trimming and J lost 0 bases, with 14 bases between them. This CDR3 contains 15 residues. Germline V lookup: CDR1 SQVTM, CDR2 ANQGSEA. CDR3 nucleotide sequence: TGCAGCGTAACCAACACTAGACCGAACACCGGGGAGCTGTTTTTT. This encodes CSVTNTRPNTGELFF.

This clonotype has only a few counts. This chain joins TRBV27 and TRBJ1-2; 7 nucleotides match TRBD1. The junction had 5 bases not matched to a gene; V was cut back by 6 bases and J by 7 bases. Looked up from germline, CDR1 is MNHEY and CDR2 is SMNVEV (reference sequence). CDR3 size: 12 residues. CDR3 residues: CASRRQGSGYTF. The DNA of the CDR3 is TGTGCCAGCAGGAGACAGGGTAGTGGCTACACCTTC.

The chain joins TRBV5-1 to TRBJ2-5; 8 positions match TRBD1. V lost 1 base, J lost 1 base, and 6 bases stayed unmatched. Germline assignment: CDR1 SGHRS and CDR2 YFSETQ. This CDR3 has 16 residues. The CDR3 DNA is TGCGCCAGCAGCTTGAACAGACAGGGGCTCCAAGAGACCCAGTACTTC. This sequence encodes CASSLNRQGLQETQYF.

The chain couples TRBV20-1 to TRBJ2-7, with 7 positions matching TRBD2. The germline V gene encodes CDR1 DFQATT and CDR2 SNEGSKA (reference sequence). The CDR3 runs 14 residues. J lost 0 bases, V lost 6 bases, and 8 bases had no gene match. Written as DNA, the CDR3 is TGCAGTGCACCGACAGCGGGGAGCTCCTACGAGCAGTACTTC. This encodes CSAPTAGSSYEQYF.

The V gene is TRBV9, the J gene TRBJ2-5, with 13 bases matching TRBD2. Germline loops: CDR1 SGDLS, CDR2 YYNGEE. Unmatched junction bases numbered 4, after V lost 4 bases and J lost 4 bases. This CDR3 comprises 15 residues. The CDR3 region has the DNA TGTGCCAGCAGCCCAGGGACTAGCGGGACAGAGACCCAGTACTTC. This codes for CASSPGTSGTETQYF.

The chain has TRBV29-1 and TRBJ2-5, with 10 bases lining up with TRBD1. The V gene end was trimmed by 6 bases and the J gene end by 5 bases; junction bases not matched to a gene: 9. This CDR3 has 14 residues. In germline, CDR1 is SQVTM, CDR2 ANQGSEA. CDR3 sequence: CSVAGTGDRETQYF. For the CDR3, the DNA is TGCAGCGTGGCTGGGACAGGGGACCGGGAGACCCAGTACTTC.

The chain employs TRBV19 and TRBJ2-3, with D unresolved. Germline V gene sequence: CDR1 LNHDA, CDR2 SQIVND (reference sequence). This CDR3 contains 15 residues. Trimming shortened V by 5 bases and J by 2 bases, and 14 bases separated the two germline ends. The CDR3 DNA is TGTGCCAGTAGTGTCTCGTTTGCGGCCACAGATACGCAGTATTTT. Translated, it gives CASSVSFAATDTQYF. Filled out from reference TRBV19 and TRBJ2-3, the complete variable domain reads DGGITQSPKYLFRKEGQNVTLSCEQNLNHDAMYWYRQDPGQGLRLIYYSQIVNDFQKGDIAEGYSVSREKKESFPLTVTSAQKNPTAFYLCASSVSFAATDTQYFGPGTRLTVL.

The gene calls are TRBV7-3 and TRBJ2-3; a weak D match, TRBD2 (6 bases). V dropped 5 bases and J dropped 4 bases, with 19 bases sitting between them. This CDR3 has 16 amino acids. Looked up from germline, CDR1 is SGHTA and CDR2 is FQGTGA. The CDR3 region is CASSPLGGRTPDTQYF. The CDR3 DNA reads TGTGCCAGCAGCCCCCTCGGTGGGAGGACGCCAGATACGCAGTATTTT.